This is a list of T cell receptor beta chains from one sample in a study of shared clonotypes between healthy human individuals. Sequencing was performed with immunoSEQ multiplex PCR; in TCRdb, only in-frame clones are kept and a portion is missing. Found here are hundreds of thousands of clones, less than 80% of them singletons; the top ten hold 1.5% to 2%. Specimen: memory CD4+ T cells sorted from blood. These receptors all stem from a woman aged 25 to 39 in good health. Both conserved end residues are part of each CDR3. Fields, in order: J gene, D gene, V gene, CDR3 length, clone size, CDR3 protein, CDR3 DNA. D genes are given only for firm matches. The listing skips clone size in some rows; elsewhere it reads once, few, many or a size class.

TRBJ2-3 NA TRBV2 15 few CASSGRPSNADTQYF TGTGCCAGCAGTGGTCGGCCGTCGAACGCAGATACGCAGTATTTT
TRBJ1-3 NA TRBV6-1 13 few CASSGQLGNTIYF TGTGCCAGCAGCGGACAACTTGGAAACACCATATATTTT
TRBJ1-1 NA TRBV18 16 NA CASSPPGRPPNTEAFF TGTGCCAGCTCACCACCAGGGAGACCGCCGAACACTGAAGCTTTCTTT
TRBJ1-5 TRBD1 TRBV10-3 15 few CAISLGQGIDQPQHF TGTGCCATCAGCTTGGGACAGGGAATCGATCAGCCCCAGCATTTT
TRBJ1-1 NA TRBV5-6 15 NA CASSWRTEQNTEAFF TGTGCCAGCAGCTGGCGGACAGAGCAGAACACTGAAGCTTTCTTT
TRBJ1-2 NA TRBV28 12 NA CASSAGQYGYTF TGTGCCAGCAGTGCAGGACAGTATGGCTACACCTTC
TRBJ2-1 TRBD1 TRBV7-2 15 NA CASSSGTGGINEQFF TGTGCCAGCAGTTCCGGGACAGGGGGCATAAATGAGCAGTTCTTC
TRBJ1-4 NA TRBV28 14 NA CASTDDLKGEKLFF TGTGCCAGCACCGACGACTTGAAGGGTGAAAAACTGTTTTTT
TRBJ1-1 TRBD1 TRBV12-5 14 NA CASGLGRQGSEAFF TGTGCTAGTGGTTTGGGCCGACAGGGGTCTGAAGCTTTCTTT
TRBJ2-3 NA TRBV4-1 17 NA CASSHPFLGGSGDTQYF TGCGCCAGCAGCCATCCCTTTTTGGGGGGAAGCGGGGATACGCAGTATTTT
TRBJ1-2 NA TRBV6-5 14 NA CASSREEGWGGYTF TGTGCCAGCAGCCGGGAGGAGGGGTGGGGTGGCTACACCTTC
TRBJ2-7 TRBD1 TRBV7-2 15 NA CASSLVGATGGEQYF TGTGCCAGCAGCTTAGTAGGAGCCACAGGGGGAGAGCAGTACTTC
TRBJ2-2 NA TRBV7-2 15 NA CASSLGGSAVGELFF TGTGCCAGCAGCTTAGGAGGATCCGCAGTCGGGGAGCTGTTTTTT
TRBJ2-5 TRBD1 TRBV6-5 13 NA CASSHGTGETQYF TGTGCCAGCAGTCACGGGACAGGAGAGACCCAGTACTTC
TRBJ2-1 TRBD2 TRBV27 16 few CASTPLSGRAQNEQFF TGTGCCAGCACCCCCCTTAGCGGGAGGGCCCAGAATGAGCAGTTCTTC
TRBJ2-7 NA TRBV19 16 NA CASSMSRGGTPYEQYF TGTGCCAGTAGTATGTCTCGAGGGGGGACCCCCTACGAGCAGTACTTC
TRBJ1-5 TRBD1 TRBV2 15 once CASSEEGASNQPQHF TGTGCCAGCAGTGAAGAGGGGGCGAGCAATCAGCCCCAGCATTTT
TRBJ2-7 NA TRBV7-9 13 NA CASSRARTYEQYF TGTGCCAGCAGCCGAGCCAGAACCTACGAGCAGTACTTC
TRBJ2-3 NA TRBV10-3 16 NA CAISPGPPSPTDTQYF TGTGCCATCAGCCCCGGGCCCCCGAGTCCCACAGATACGCAGTATTTT
TRBJ2-5 TRBD1 TRBV4-2 16 NA CASSQEPGQGQETQYF TGTGCCAGCAGCCAAGAACCGGGACAGGGTCAAGAGACCCAGTACTTC
TRBJ1-5 NA TRBV9 11 few CASGGNQPQHF TGTGCCAGCGGCGGGAATCAGCCCCAGCATTTT
TRBJ1-1 NA TRBV12-5 15 NA CASQLGPRGSTEAFF TGTGCTAGCCAATTGGGGCCTCGGGGAAGCACTGAAGCTTTCTTT
TRBJ1-1 NA TRBV27 13 few CASSLRENTEAFF TGTGCCAGCAGTTTAAGAGAGAACACTGAAGCTTTCTTT
TRBJ2-1 TRBD2 TRBV7-8 19 NA CASSLLAGTSGRLNNEQFF TGTGCCAGCAGCCTCCTTGCAGGGACTAGCGGGAGACTAAACAATGAGCAGTTCTTC
TRBJ2-3 TRBD2 TRBV6-1 16 once CASSETLAGGADTQYF TGTGCCAGCAGTGAAACCCTAGCGGGGGGGGCAGATACGCAGTATTTT
TRBJ1-5 TRBD1 TRBV7-8 15 NA CASSRDRGWNQPQHF TGTGCCAGCAGCAGAGACAGGGGGTGGAATCAGCCCCAGCATTTT
TRBJ2-7 TRBD2 TRBV5-1 18 once CASSFVLAGGLSSYEQYF TGCGCCAGCAGCTTTGTTTTAGCGGGAGGCTTAAGCTCCTACGAGCAGTACTTC
TRBJ2-7 TRBD2 TRBV10-3 17 NA CAISVGTSGRAPYEQYF TGTGCCATCAGTGTAGGGACTAGCGGGAGGGCCCCCTACGAGCAGTACTTC
TRBJ2-7 NA TRBV6-1 11 NA CATDISYEQYF TGTGCCACAGACATCTCCTACGAGCAGTACTTC
TRBJ1-1 TRBD1 TRBV19 12 many CASSAGTGRAFF TGTGCCAGTAGTGCGGGGACAGGGCGGGCTTTCTTT
TRBJ2-4 NA TRBV28 14 NA CASSLDLAKNIQYF TGTGCCAGCAGTTTAGATTTAGCCAAAAACATTCAGTACTTC
TRBJ2-3 NA TRBV7-9 17 NA CASSEGPFFTPTDTQYF TGTGCCAGCAGCGAGGGGCCGTTCTTTACCCCCACAGATACGCAGTATTTT